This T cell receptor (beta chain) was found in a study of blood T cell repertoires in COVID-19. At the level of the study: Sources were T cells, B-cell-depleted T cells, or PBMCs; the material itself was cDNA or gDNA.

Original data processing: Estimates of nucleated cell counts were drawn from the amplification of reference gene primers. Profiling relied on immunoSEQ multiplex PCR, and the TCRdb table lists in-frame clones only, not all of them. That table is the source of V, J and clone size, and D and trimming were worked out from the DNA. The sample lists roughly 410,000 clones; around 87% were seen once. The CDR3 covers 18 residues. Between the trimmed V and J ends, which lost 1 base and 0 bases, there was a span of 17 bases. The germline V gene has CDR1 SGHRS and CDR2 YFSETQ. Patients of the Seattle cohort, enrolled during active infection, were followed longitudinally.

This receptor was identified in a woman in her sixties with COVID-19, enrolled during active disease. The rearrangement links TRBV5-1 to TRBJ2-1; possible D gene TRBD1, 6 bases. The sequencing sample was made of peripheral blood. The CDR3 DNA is TGCGCCAGCAGCTTGTTCTCGGCAGGGGCTTTCTCCTACAATGAGCAGTTCTTC. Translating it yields CASSLFSAGAFSYNEQFF. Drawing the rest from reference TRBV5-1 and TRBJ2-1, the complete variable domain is KAGVTQTPRYLIKTRGQQVTLSCSPISGHRSVSWYQQTPGQGLQFLFEYFSETQRNKGNFPGRFSGRQFSNSRSEMNVSTLELGDSALYLCASSLFSAGAFSYNEQFFGPGTRLTVL.